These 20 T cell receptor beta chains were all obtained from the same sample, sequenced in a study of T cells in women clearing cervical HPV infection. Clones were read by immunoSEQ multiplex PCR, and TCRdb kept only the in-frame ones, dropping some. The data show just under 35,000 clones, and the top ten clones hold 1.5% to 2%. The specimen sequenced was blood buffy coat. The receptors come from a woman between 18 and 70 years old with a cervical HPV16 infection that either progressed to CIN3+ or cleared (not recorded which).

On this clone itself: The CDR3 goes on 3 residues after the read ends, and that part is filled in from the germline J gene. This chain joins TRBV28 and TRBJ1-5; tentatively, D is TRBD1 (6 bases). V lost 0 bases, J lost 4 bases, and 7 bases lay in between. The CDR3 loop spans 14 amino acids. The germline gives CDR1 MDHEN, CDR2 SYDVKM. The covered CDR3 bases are TGTGCCAGCAGTTTATGGGACAGAAATCAGCCC. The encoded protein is CASSLWDRNQP. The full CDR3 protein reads CASSLWDRNQPQHF.

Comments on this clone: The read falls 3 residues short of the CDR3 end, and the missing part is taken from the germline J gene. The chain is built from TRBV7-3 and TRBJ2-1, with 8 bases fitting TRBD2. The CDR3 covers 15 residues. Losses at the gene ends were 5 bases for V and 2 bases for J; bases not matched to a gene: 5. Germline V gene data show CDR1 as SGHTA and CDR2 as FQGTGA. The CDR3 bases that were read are TGTGCCAGCAGCGCAACTAGCGGACCCTACAATGAG. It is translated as CASSATSGPYNE. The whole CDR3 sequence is CASSATSGPYNEQFF.

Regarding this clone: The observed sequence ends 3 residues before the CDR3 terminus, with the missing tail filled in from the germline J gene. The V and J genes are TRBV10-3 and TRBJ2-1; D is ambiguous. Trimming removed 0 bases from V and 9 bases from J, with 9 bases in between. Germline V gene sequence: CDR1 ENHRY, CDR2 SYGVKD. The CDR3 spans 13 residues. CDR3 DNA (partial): TGTGCCATCAGTGAGTCAAGTAACGGTGAG. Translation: CAISESSNGE. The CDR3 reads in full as CAISESSNGEQFF.

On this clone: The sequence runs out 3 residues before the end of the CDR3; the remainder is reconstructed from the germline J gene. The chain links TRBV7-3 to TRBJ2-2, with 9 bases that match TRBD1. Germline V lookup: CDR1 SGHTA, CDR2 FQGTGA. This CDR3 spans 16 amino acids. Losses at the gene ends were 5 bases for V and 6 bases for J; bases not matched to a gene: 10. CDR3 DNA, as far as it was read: TGTGCCAGCAGCCCTACTCCGGGACAGGGTGCCGGGGAG. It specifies CASSPTPGQGAGE. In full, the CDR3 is CASSPTPGQGAGELFF.

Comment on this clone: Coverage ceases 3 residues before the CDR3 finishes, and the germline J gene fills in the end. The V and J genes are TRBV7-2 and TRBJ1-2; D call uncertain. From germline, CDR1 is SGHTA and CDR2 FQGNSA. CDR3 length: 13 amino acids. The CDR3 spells CASSLVGTDTYTF. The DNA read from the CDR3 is TGTGCCAGCAGCTTAGTAGGCACAGATACC.

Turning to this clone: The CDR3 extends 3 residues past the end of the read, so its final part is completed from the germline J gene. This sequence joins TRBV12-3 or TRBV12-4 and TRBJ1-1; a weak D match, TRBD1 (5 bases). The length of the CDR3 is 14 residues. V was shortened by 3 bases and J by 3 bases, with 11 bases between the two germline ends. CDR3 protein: CASSFKGMDTEAFF. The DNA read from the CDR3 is TGTGCCAGCAGTTTTAAGGGGATGGACACTGAA.

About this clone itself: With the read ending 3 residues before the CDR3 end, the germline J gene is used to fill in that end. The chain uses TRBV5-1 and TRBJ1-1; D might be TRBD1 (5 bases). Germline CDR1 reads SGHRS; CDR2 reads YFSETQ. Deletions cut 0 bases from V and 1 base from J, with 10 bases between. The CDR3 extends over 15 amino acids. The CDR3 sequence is CASSLAGSWNTEAFF. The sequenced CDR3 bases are TGCGCCAGCAGCTTGGCAGGGTCGTGGAACACTGAA.

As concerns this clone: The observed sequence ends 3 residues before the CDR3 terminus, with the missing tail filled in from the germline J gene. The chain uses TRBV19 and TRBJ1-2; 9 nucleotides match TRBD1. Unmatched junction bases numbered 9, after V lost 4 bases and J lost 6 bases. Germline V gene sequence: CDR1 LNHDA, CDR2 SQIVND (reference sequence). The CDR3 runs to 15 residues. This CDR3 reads CASSTWDRDEDGYTF. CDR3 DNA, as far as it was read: TGTGCCAGTAGTACTTGGGACAGGGATGAGGATGGC. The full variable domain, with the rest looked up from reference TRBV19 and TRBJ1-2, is DGGITQSPKYLFRKEGQNVTLSCEQNLNHDAMYWYRQDPGQGLRLIYYSQIVNDFQKGDIAEGYSVSREKKESFPLTVTSAQKNPTAFYLCASSTWDRDEDGYTFGSGTRLTVV.

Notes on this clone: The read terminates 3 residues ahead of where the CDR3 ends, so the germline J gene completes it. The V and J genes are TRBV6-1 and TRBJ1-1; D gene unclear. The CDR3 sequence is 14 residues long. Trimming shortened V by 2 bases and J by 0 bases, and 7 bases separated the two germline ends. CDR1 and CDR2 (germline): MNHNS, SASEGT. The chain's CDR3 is CASSEQLLNTEAFF. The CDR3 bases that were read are TGTGCCAGCAGTGAACAACTACTGAACACTGAA.

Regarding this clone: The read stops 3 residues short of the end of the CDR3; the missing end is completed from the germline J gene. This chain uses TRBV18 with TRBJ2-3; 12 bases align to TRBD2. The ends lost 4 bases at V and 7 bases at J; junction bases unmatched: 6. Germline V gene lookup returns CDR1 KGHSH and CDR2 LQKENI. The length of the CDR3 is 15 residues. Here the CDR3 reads CASSQASGRAHTQYF. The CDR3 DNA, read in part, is TGTGCCAGCTCACAGGCTAGCGGGAGGGCTCATACG.

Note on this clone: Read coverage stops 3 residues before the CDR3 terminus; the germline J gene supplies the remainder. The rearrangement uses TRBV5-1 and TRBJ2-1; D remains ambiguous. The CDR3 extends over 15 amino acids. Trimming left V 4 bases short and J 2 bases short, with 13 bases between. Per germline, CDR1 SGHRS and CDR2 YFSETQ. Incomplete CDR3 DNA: TGCGCCAGCAGCCACTCCGACCGGGCCTACAATGAG. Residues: CASSHSDRAYNE. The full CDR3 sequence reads CASSHSDRAYNEQFF.

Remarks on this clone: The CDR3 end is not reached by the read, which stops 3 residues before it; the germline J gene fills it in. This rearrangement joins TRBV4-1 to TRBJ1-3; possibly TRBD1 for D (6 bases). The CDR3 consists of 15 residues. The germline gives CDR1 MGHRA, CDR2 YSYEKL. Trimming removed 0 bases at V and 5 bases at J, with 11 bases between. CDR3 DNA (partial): TGCGCCAGCAGCCAAGATCTTACAGGGCGAAACACC. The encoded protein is CASSQDLTGRNT. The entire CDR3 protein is CASSQDLTGRNTIYF.

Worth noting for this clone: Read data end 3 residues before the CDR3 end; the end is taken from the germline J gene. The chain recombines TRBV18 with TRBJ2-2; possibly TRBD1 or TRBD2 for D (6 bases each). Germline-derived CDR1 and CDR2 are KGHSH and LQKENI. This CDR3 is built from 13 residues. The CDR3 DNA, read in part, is TGTGCCAGCGCGGGACAACAAAATGAAAAG. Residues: CASAGQQNEK. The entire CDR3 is CASAGQQNEKLFF.

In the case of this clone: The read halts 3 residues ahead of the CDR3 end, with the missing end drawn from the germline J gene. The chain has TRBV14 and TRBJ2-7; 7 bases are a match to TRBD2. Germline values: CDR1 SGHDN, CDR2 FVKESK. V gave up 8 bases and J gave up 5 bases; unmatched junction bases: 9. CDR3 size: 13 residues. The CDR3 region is CASARTSAHEQYF. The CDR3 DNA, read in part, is TGTGCCAGCGCGAGAACTAGCGCCCACGAG.

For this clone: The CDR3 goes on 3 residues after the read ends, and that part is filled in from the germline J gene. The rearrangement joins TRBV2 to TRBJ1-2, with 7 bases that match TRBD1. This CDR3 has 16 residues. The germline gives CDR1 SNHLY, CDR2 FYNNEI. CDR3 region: CASRLAGGTASYDYTF. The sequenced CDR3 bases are TGTGCCAGCAGACTTGCGGGAGGGACAGCTTCCTACGAC.

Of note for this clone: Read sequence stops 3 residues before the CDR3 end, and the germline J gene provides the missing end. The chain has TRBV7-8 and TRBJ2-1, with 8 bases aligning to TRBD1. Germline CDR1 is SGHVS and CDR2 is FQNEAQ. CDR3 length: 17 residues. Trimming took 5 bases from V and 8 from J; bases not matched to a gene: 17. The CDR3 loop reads CASSTGGGWVIKDEQFF. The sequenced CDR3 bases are TGTGCCAGCAGCACAGGGGGTGGCTGGGTAATTAAGGATGAG.

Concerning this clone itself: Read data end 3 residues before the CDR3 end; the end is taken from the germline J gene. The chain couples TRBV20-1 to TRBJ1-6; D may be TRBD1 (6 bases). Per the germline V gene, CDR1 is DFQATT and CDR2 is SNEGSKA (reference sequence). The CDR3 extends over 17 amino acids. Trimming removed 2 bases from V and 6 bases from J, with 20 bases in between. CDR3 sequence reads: CSARSPGTNGPNSPLHF. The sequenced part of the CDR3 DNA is TGCAGTGCTAGATCGCCGGGGACAAACGGCCCTAATTCACCC.

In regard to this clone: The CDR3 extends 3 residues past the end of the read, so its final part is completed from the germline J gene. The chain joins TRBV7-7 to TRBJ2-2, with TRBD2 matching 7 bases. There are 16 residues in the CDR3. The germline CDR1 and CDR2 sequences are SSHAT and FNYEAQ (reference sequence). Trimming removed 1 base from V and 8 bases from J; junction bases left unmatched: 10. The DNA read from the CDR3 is TGTGCCAGCAGCTTAGGTCCTCGCGGGGGATCGGGGGAG. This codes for CASSLGPRGGSGE. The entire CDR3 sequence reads CASSLGPRGGSGELFF.

CDR3 residues: CASSFQTGGVEAFF. CDR3 DNA (partial): TGCGCCAGCAGCTTTCAGACAGGGGGCGTGGAA. The rearrangement joins TRBV5-1 to TRBJ1-1; TRBD1 matches 10 bases. The read stops 3 residues short of the end of the CDR3; the missing end is completed from the germline J gene. The CDR3 totals 14 residues. Germline lookup yields CDR1 SGHRS and CDR2 YFSETQ.

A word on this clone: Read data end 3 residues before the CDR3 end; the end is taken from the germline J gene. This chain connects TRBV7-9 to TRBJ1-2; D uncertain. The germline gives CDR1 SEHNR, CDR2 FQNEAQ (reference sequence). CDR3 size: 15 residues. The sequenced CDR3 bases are TGTGCCAGCAGCCAAGACGGGGTACTAACCTACGAC. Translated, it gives CASSQDGVLTYD. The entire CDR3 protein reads CASSQDGVLTYDYTF.